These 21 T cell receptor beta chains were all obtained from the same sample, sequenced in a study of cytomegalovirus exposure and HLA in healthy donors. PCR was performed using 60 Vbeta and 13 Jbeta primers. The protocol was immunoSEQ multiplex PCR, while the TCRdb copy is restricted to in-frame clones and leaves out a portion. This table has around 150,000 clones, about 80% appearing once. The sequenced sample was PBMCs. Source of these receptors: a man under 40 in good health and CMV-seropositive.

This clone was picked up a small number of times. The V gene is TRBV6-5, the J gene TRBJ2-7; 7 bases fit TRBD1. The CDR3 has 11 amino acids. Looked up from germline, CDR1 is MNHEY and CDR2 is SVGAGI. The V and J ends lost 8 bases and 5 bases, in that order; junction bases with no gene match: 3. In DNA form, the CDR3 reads TGTGCCAGCGCGACAGGGAACGAGCAGTACTTC. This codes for CASATGNEQYF.

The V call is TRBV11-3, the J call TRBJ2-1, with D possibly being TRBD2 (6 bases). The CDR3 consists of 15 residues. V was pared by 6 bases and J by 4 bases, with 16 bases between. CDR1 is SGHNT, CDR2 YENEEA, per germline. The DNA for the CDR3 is TGTGCCAGCAGTCCCGCAAAAGGGAGGTACAATGAGCAGTTCTTC. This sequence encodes CASSPAKGRYNEQFF. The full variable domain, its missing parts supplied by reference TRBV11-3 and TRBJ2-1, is EAGVVQSPRYKIIEKKQPVAFWCNPISGHNTLYWYLQNLGQGPELLIRYENEEAVDDSQLPKDRFSAERLKGVDSTLKIQPAELGDSAVYLCASSPAKGRYNEQFFGPGTRLTVL.

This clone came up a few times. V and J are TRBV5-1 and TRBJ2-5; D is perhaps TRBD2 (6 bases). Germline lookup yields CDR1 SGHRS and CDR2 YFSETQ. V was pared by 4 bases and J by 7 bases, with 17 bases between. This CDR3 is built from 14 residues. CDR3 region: CASSTGPVGGTQYF. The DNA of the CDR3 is TGCGCCAGCAGCACCGGCCCCGTGGGAGGGACCCAGTACTTC.

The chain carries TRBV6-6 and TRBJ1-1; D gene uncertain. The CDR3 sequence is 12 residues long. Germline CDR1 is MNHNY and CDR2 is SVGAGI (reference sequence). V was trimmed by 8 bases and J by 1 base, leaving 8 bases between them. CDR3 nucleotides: TGTGCCAGCTATAACAGGAACACTGAAGCTTTCTTT. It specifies CASYNRNTEAFF.

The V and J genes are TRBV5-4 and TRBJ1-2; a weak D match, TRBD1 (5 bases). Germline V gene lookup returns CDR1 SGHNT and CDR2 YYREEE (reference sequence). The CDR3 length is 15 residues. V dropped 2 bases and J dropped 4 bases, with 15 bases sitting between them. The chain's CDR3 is CASSLTRQFGYGYTF. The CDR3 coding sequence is TGTGCCAGCAGCTTAACTCGACAGTTCGGCTATGGCTACACCTTC.

Here the CDR3 reads CARDKGQTTNTGELFF. CDR3 DNA: TGTGCCAGAGATAAGGGACAGACCACGAACACCGGGGAGCTGTTTTTT. J is TRBJ2-2 and V is TRBV19; 7 nucleotides align to TRBD1. The CDR3 is made up of 16 amino acids. V trimming: 9 bases; J trimming: 0 bases; junction bases outside the gene matches: 10. CDR1 and CDR2 from the germline V gene are LNHDA and SQIVND (reference sequence). Full variable domain (missing parts from reference TRBV19 and TRBJ2-2): DGGITQSPKYLFRKEGQNVTLSCEQNLNHDAMYWYRQDPGQGLRLIYYSQIVNDFQKGDIAEGYSVSREKKESFPLTVTSAQKNPTAFYLCARDKGQTTNTGELFFGEGSRLTVL.

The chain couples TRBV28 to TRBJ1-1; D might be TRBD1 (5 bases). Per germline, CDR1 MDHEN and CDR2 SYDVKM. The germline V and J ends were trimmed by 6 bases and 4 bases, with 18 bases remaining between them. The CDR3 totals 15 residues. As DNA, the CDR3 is TGTGCCAGCAGCCTGCCTAGGGGTTCTGGCACTGAAGCTTTCTTT. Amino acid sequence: CASSLPRGSGTEAFF.

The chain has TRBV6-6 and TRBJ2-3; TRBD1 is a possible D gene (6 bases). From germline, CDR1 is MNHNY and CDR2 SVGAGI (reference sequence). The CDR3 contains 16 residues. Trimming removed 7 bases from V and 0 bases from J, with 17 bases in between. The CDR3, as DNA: TGTGCCAGCAAGGGGATGGGGGCACCTAGCACAGATACGCAGTATTTT. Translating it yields CASKGMGAPSTDTQYF.

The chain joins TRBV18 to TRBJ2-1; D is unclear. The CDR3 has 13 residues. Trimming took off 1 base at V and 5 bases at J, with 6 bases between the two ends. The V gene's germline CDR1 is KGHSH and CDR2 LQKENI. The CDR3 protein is CASSPLPNNEQFF. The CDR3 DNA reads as TGTGCCAGCTCACCACTACCTAACAATGAGCAGTTCTTC. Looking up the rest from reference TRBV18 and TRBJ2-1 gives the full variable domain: NAGVMQNPRHLVRRRGQEARLRCSPMKGHSHVYWYRQLPEEGLKFMVYLQKENIIDESGMPKERFSAEFPKEGPSILRIQQVVRGDSAAYFCASSPLPNNEQFFGPGTRLTVL.

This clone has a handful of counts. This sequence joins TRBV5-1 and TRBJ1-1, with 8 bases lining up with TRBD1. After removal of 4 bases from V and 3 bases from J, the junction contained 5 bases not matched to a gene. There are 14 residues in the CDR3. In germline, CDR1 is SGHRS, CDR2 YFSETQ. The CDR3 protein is CASSPDRDDTEAFF. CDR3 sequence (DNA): TGCGCCAGCAGCCCGGACAGGGACGACACTGAAGCTTTCTTT.

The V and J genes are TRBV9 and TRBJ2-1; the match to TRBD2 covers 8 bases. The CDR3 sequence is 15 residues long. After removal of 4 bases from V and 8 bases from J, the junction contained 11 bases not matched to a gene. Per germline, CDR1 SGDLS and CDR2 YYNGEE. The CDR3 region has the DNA TGTGCCAGCAGCCCCTGGGGCGGGGGGATGTATGAGCAGTTCTTC. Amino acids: CASSPWGGGMYEQFF. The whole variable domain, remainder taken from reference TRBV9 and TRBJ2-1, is DSGVTQTPKHLITATGQRVTLRCSPRSGDLSVYWYQQSLDQGLQFLIQYYNGEERAKGNILERFSAQQFPDLHSELNLSSLELGDSALYFCASSPWGGGMYEQFFGPGTRLTVL.

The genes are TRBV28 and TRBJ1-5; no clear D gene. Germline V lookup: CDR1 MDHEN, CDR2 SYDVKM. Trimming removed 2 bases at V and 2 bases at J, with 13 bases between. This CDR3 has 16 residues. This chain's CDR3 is CASSLSLITGNQPQHF. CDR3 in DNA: TGTGCCAGCAGTTTAAGCCTCATAACCGGCAATCAGCCCCAGCATTTT.

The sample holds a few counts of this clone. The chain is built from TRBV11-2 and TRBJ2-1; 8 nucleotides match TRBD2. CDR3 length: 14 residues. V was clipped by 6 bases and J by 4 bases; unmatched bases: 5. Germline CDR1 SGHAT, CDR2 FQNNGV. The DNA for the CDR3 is TGTGCCAGCAGTTTTCGCGGGGGGTACAATGAGCAGTTCTTC. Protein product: CASSFRGGYNEQFF.

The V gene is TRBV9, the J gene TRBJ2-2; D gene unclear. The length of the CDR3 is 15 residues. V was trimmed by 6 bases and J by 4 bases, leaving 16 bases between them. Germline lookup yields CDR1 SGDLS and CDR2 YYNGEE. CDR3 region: CASNRERRITGELFF. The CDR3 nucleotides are TGTGCCAGCAATCGTGAGCGAAGGATCACCGGGGAGCTGTTTTTT.

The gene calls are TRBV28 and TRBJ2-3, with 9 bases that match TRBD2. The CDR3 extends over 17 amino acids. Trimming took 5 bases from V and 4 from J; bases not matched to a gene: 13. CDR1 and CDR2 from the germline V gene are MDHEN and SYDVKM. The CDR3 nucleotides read TGTGCCAGCAGTCAATATTTCGGGACTAGCTCTTCAGATACGCAGTATTTT. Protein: CASSQYFGTSSSDTQYF.

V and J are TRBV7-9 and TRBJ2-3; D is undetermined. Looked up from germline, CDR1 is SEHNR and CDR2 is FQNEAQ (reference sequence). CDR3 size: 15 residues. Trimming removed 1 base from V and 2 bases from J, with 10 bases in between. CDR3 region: CASSLGQLNTDTQYF. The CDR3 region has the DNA TGTGCCAGCAGCTTAGGTCAACTCAACACAGATACGCAGTATTTT.

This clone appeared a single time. The CDR3 nucleotides read TGTGCCAGCAGCTTGAGGCGGGGACAAGAGACCCAGTACTTC. It yields the protein CASSLRRGQETQYF. The chain has TRBV5-4 and TRBJ2-5; a possible D gene is TRBD2 (6 bases). This CDR3 is 14 amino acids long. Between the trimmed V and J ends, which lost 1 base and 2 bases, there was a span of 9 bases. Germline CDR1 SGHNT, CDR2 YYREEE (reference sequence). The variable domain in full, with the rest retrieved from reference TRBV5-4 and TRBJ2-5, is ETGVTQSPTHLIKTRGQQVTLRCSSQSGHNTVSWYQQALGQGPQFIFQYYREEENGRGNFPPRFSGLQFPNYSSELNVNALELDDSALYLCASSLRRGQETQYFGPGTRLLVL.

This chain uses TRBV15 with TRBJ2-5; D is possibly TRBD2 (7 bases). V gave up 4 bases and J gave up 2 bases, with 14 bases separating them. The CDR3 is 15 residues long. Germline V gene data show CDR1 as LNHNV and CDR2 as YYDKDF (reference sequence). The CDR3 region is CATSITRGPQETQYF. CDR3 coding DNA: TGTGCCACCAGCATTACGCGGGGGCCACAAGAGACCCAGTACTTC.

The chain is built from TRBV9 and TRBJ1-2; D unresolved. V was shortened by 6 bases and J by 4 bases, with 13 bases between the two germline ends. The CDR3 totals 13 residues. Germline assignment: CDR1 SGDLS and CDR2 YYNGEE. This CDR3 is CASTSREVYGYTF. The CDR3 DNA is TGTGCCAGCACCTCGCGTGAGGTCTATGGCTACACCTTC.

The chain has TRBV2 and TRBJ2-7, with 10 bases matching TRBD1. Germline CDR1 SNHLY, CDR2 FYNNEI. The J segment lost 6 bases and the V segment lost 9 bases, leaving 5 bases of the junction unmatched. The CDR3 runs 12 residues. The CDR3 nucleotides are TGTGCCAGAGGACAGGGGGTGGCCGAGCAGTACTTC. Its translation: CARGQGVAEQYF.

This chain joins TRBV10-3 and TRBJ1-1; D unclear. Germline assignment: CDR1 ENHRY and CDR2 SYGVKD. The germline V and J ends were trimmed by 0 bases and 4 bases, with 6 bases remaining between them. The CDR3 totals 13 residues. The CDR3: CAISESLATEAFF. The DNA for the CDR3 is TGTGCCATCAGTGAGTCCCTAGCCACTGAAGCTTTCTTT.